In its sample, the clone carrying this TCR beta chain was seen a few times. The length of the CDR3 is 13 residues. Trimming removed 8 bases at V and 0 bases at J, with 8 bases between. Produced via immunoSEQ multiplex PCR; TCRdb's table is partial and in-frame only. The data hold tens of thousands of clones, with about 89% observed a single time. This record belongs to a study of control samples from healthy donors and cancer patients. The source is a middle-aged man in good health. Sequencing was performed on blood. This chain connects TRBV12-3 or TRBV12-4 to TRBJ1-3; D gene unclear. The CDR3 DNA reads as TGTGCCAGCCGACGGAGCTCTGGAAACACCATATATTTT. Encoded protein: CASRRSSGNTIYF.